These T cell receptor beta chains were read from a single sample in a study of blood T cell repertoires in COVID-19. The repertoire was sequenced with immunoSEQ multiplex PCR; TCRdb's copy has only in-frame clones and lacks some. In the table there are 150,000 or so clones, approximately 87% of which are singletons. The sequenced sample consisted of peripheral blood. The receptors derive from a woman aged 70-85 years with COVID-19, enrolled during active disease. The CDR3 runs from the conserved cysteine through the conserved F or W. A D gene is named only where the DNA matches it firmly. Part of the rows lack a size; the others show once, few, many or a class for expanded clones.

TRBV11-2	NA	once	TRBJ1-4	TGTGCCAGCAGCCTCGGGGCGGGGGCCGGGGAAAAACTGTTTTTT	CASSLGAGAGEKLFF
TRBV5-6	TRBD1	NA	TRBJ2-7	TGTGCCAGCAGCGCAGAGACAGGGGAAGGCTACGAGCAGTACTTC	CASSAETGEGYEQYF
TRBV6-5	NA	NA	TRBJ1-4	TGTGCCAGCAGCGCTCAGTTCCTTAATGAAAAACTGTTTTTT	CASSAQFLNEKLFF
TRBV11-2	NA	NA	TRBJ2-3	TGTGCCAGCAGCTTAATCTCGGGGGGCCCCGATACGCAGTATTTT	CASSLISGGPDTQYF
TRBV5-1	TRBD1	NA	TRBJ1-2	TGCGCCAGCAGCTTGGTACAGGGGAACTATGGCTACACCTTC	CASSLVQGNYGYTF
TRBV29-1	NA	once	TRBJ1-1	TGCAGCGTTGACCGACAGCCTGAAGCTTTCTTT	CSVDRQPEAFF
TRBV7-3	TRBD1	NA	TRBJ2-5	TGTGCCAGCAGGCCCGGACAGGGGGCGGGAGAGACCCAGTACTTC	CASRPGQGAGETQYF
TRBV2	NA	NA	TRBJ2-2	TGTGCCAGCAGTAATGGCAGGGGCGACACCGGGGAGCTGTTTTTT	CASSNGRGDTGELFF
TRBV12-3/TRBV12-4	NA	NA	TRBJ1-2	TGTGCCAGCAGTTTAAAACAGTGGTATGGCTACACCTTC	CASSLKQWYGYTF
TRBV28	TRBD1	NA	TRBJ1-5	TGTGCCAGCAGTTTGGGGCGGACAGGGAGGGCCAGCAATCAGCCCCAGCATTTT	CASSLGRTGRASNQPQHF
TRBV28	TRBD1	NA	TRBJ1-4	TGTGCCAGCATCATGGGACAGGGGATCGGAAAACTGTTTTTT	CASIMGQGIGKLFF
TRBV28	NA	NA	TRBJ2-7	TGTGCCAGCAGTTTATCCTCCCTCGGGGCCTACGAGCAGTACTTC	CASSLSSLGAYEQYF
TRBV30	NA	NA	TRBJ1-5	TGTGCCTGGAGTATTGGGCTCGATCAGCCCCAGCATTTT	CAWSIGLDQPQHF
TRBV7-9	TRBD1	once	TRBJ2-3	TGTGCCAGCAGCTCCCGGGACAGTCTCAGCACAGATACGCAGTATTTT	CASSSRDSLSTDTQYF
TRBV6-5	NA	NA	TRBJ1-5	TGTGCCAGCGAGCGGGGGGGCAATCAGCCCCAGCATTTT	CASERGGNQPQHF
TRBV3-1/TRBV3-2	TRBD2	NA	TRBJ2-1	TGTGCCAGCAGCCAATTGCGGGGGGGTTACAATGAGCAGTTCTTC	CASSQLRGGYNEQFF
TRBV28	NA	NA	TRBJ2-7	TGTGCCAGCAGCTACTATCCGGACAGACCCTACGAGCAGTACTTC	CASSYYPDRPYEQYF
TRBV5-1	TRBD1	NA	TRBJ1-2	TGCGCCAGCAGCCTCGGACAGGCCGATACTAACTATGGCTACACCTTC	CASSLGQADTNYGYTF
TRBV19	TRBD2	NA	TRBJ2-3	TGTGCCAGTAGTACCCTTAGCGGGGGGGCCTGGGATACGCAGTATTTT	CASSTLSGGAWDTQYF
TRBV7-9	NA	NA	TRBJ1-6	TGTGCCAGCAGCTCGGGGACAAATAATGGTTCACCCCTCCACTTT	CASSSGTNNGSPLHF
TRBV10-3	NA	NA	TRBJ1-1	TGTGCCATCAGTGAGGCGCTTACTGAAGCTTTCTTT	CAISEALTEAFF
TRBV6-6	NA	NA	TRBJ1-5	TGTGCCAGCAGTTACTTCAGGGAGGGCTATCAGCCCCAGCATTTT	CASSYFREGYQPQHF
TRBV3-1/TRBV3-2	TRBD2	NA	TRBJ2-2	TGTGCCAGCAGCCAAGATCGGGGGGGCCCCACCGGGGAGCTGTTTTTT	CASSQDRGGPTGELFF
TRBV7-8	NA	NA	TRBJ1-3	TGTGCCAGCAGCCTCCAAGGGTCACAGGGCACTGGAAACACCATATATTTT	CASSLQGSQGTGNTIYF
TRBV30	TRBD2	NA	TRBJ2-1	TGTGCCTGGGCCCCGGGGGGTGAGCAGTTCTTC	CAWAPGGEQFF
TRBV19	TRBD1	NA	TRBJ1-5	TGTGCCAGTAGTGAGACGACAGGGGGCATTAAGCCCCAGCATTTT	CASSETTGGIKPQHF
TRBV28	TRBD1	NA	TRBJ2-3	TGTGCCAGCAGTAGGACAGGGCTGGATACGCAGTATTTT	CASSRTGLDTQYF